This T cell receptor beta chain stems from a study of cytomegalovirus exposure and HLA in healthy donors. In the PCR, 60 Vbeta and 13 Jbeta primers were used. Libraries were prepared by immunoSEQ multiplex PCR; TCRdb keeps only in-frame clonotypes and omits some of them. The table has about 61,000 clones, approximately 88% seen once. The germline V gene encodes CDR1 SGHVS and CDR2 FNYEAQ. CDR3 size: 16 residues. The junction had 11 bases not matched to a gene; V was cut back by 4 bases and J by 3 bases. The rearrangement uses TRBV7-6 and TRBJ1-2, with 7 bases identical to TRBD1. The sequenced material came from PBMCs. The sequence derives from a man under 40 in good health and CMV-seropositive. The CDR3 DNA is TGTGCCAGCAGCTCGTTAGACAGGGTGCATCACTATGGCTACACCTTC. This translates into CASSSLDRVHHYGYTF.